The sample holds a few counts of the clone carrying this T cell receptor (beta chain). Antigen specificity is unknown. Quantitative 5'-RACE with molecular barcodes generated TCR beta libraries. TCRdb fed the 5' RACE reads into MiXCR, producing one record per CDR3 protein. The sample has 300,000 to 400,000 distinct CDR3 sequences; under 15% are singletons. This CDR3 region has 16 residues. CDR1 is SGHDN, CDR2 FVKESK, per germline. Trimming shortened V by 1 base and J by 4 bases, and 13 bases separated the two germline ends. The sample originates from a study of CD8 T cells in ankylosing spondylitis. Regarding the study as a whole: Among TCR beta sequences, a motif of several highly homologous variants appeared characteristic of ankylosing spondylitis blood. Clones linked to disease were reported to show significant enrichment in matched ankylosing spondylitis synovial fluid. Relatively scarce in peripheral blood, disease-linked clones were CD8+.

The V gene is TRBV14, the J gene TRBJ2-2; perhaps TRBD2 as D (5 bases). This sequence was found in a male donor with ankylosing spondylitis or in good health (not recorded which). The sample taken for sequencing was blood, either unsorted or a sorted T cell fraction (not recorded which). In DNA form, the CDR3 reads TGTGCCAGCAGCCAAGTTGCGGGCAGTGTCACCGGGGAGCTGTTTTTT. The encoded protein is CASSQVAGSVTGELFF.